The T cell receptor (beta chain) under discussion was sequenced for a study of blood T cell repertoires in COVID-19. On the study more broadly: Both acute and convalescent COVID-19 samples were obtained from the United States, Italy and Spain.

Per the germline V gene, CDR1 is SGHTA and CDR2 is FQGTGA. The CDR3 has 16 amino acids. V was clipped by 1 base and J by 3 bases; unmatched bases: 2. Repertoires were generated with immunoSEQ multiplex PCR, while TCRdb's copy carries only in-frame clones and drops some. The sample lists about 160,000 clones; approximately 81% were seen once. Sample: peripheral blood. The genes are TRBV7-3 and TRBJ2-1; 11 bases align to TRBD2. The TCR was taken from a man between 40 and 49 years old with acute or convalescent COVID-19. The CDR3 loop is CASSLKGTSGYNEQFF. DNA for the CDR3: TGTGCCAGCAGCTTAAAAGGGACTAGCGGCTACAATGAGCAGTTCTTC.